This TCR beta chain was found in a study of identical twins. Study results and limitations: There was an excess of low generation probability in the out-of-frame alpha sequences that twins shared.

A universal primer binding site was introduced by template switching. The final cDNA contained unique molecular identifiers. MiXCR, applied by TCRdb to the 5' RACE reads, yields one record per CDR3 protein. Of approximately 190,000 distinct CDR3 sequences listed, more than 15% are singletons. This clonotype was seen more than once but under ten times. Its antigen is unknown. Another study also made use of these data, one on T cells expressing NK-cell markers. This second study notes: What restricted sorting to alpha-beta TCR T cells in several experiments was an anti-gamma-delta TCR antibody. Top CD8+ clonotypes included the dominant CD3+CD56+NKG2C+ clonotypes in six donors.

The clonotype was recovered from a woman between 18 and 30 years old in good health. Sequenced sample: CD8+ T cells sorted from blood.

CDR3 amino acids: CASTIRSDGELFF. Written as DNA, the CDR3 is TGTGCCAGCACCATAAGGTCGGACGGGGAGCTGTTTTTT. The chain combines TRBV12-3 or TRBV12-4 with TRBJ2-2; the D is unclear. This CDR3 is 13 amino acids long. V lost 7 bases, J lost 7 bases, and 13 bases lay in between.